Below, 17 T cell receptor beta chains from the same sample are listed, as sequenced in a study of shared clonotypes between healthy human individuals. Some clones are missing from TCRdb's copy, which holds only in-frame ones; the method was immunoSEQ multiplex PCR. The data show 2 million to 2.5 million clones, approximately 94% seen once. The sample consisted of naive CD4+ T cells sorted from blood. Subset reported: CD45RA+ positively selected. The receptors shown here come from a man younger than 35 in good health.

This clone has only one observation. The chain couples TRBV2 to TRBJ2-1; TRBD2 matches 10 bases. CDR3 size: 15 residues. V lost 0 bases to trimming and J lost 9 bases; unmatched junction nucleotides: 5. The germline V gene has CDR1 SNHLY and CDR2 FYNNEI. CDR3 sequence reads: CASSEALAGVGEQFF. The CDR3 coding sequence is TGTGCCAGCAGTGAAGCCCTAGCGGGAGTGGGTGAGCAGTTCTTC.

CDR3 DNA sequence: TGTGCCAGCAGACATGACAGGGGGCAGGAGAACACTGAAGCTTTCTTT. Its protein product is CASRHDRGQENTEAFF. The chain recombines TRBV27 with TRBJ1-1; 10 bases agree with TRBD1. Germline V lookup: CDR1 MNHEY, CDR2 SMNVEV (reference sequence). The CDR3 has 16 amino acids. V lost 6 bases and J lost 1; bases outside the gene matches: 8.

The rearrangement uses TRBV27 and TRBJ1-3, with D possibly being TRBD1 (6 bases). The CDR3 spans 16 residues. The germline V gene has CDR1 MNHEY and CDR2 SMNVEV (reference sequence). With 4 bases removed from V and 1 base from J, the gap between germline ends came to 14 bases. CDR3 region: CASSSTHRASGNTIYF. In DNA form, the CDR3 reads TGTGCCAGCAGTTCGACCCACAGGGCGTCTGGAAACACCATATATTTT.

The CDR3 nucleotides read TGTGCCAGCTCACCCCAGGGACAGGTAGCTAACTATGGCTACACCTTC. Residues: CASSPQGQVANYGYTF. J is TRBJ1-2 and V is TRBV18, with 8 bases lining up with TRBD1. The trim removed 3 bases at V and 0 bases at J, leaving 6 bases unmatched. CDR1 is KGHSH, CDR2 LQKENI, per germline. This CDR3 is 16 amino acids long.

The genes are TRBV6-6 and TRBJ1-1, with D unclear. CDR1 is MNHNY, CDR2 SVGAGI, per germline (reference sequence). V lost 2 bases and J 1 base, leaving 5 bases between the germline ends. The CDR3 consists of 13 residues. CDR3 sequence reads: CASSYTQNTEAFF. In DNA form, the CDR3 reads TGTGCCAGCAGTTACACACAGAACACTGAAGCTTTCTTT.

V and J are TRBV5-1 and TRBJ1-2; D is possibly TRBD1 (5 bases). This CDR3 has 15 residues. V was clipped by 3 bases and J by 2 bases, with 14 bases between them. Germline lookup yields CDR1 SGHRS and CDR2 YFSETQ. CDR3 DNA: TGCGCCAGCAGCTCAAGTCAGGGAAACAACTATGGCTACACCTTC. Its protein product is CASSSSQGNNYGYTF.

The gene calls are TRBV6-4 and TRBJ1-5; D gene unclear. V was clipped by 3 bases and J by 1 base, with 7 bases between them. Germline-derived CDR1 and CDR2 are MRHNA and SNTAGT. The CDR3 is made up of 14 amino acids. CDR3 in DNA: TGTGCCAGCAGTGAGAACGGAAGCAATCAGCCCCAGCATTTT. Residues: CASSENGSNQPQHF.

The chain recombines TRBV11-2 with TRBJ1-1, with D possibly TRBD1 on 5 matching bases. Germline V gene lookup returns CDR1 SGHAT and CDR2 FQNNGV. With 4 bases removed from V and 4 bases from J, the gap between germline ends came to 13 bases. There are 14 residues in the CDR3. CDR3 nucleotides: TGTGCCAGCAGCTCCCGCGAGGGGAGCACTGAAGCTTTCTTT. Translation: CASSSREGSTEAFF.

The chain has TRBV28 and TRBJ1-4; 9 bases align to TRBD1. This CDR3 comprises 13 residues. Germline trimming cut 6 bases from V and 8 bases from J; bases unmatched to any gene: 4. Germline V CDR1 and CDR2: MDHEN, SYDVKM. The CDR3 reads CASSSGTGEKLFF. For the CDR3, the DNA is TGTGCCAGCAGCTCCGGGACAGGGGAAAAACTGTTTTTT.

The sample holds one count of this clone. The chain uses TRBV5-6 and TRBJ2-6, with 7 positions matching TRBD2. The CDR3 runs 15 residues. The trim removed 5 bases at V and 0 bases at J, leaving 2 bases unmatched. Germline V CDR1 and CDR2: SGHDT, YYEEEE. The CDR3, as DNA: TGTGCCAGCAGTGGCGGGGGCTCTGGGGCCAACGTCCTGACTTTC. Amino acid sequence: CASSGGGSGANVLTF.

V gene TRBV28 combines with J gene TRBJ1-3; D ambiguous. Deletions cut 4 bases from V and 0 bases from J, with 13 bases between. The CDR3 spans 16 residues. Germline CDR1 reads MDHEN; CDR2 reads SYDVKM. CDR3 nucleotides: TGTGCCAGCAGTTCGACTCACGGTTCCTCTGGAAACACCATATATTTT. Protein sequence: CASSSTHGSSGNTIYF.

The V and J genes are TRBV2 and TRBJ2-4, with TRBD1 matching over 7 bases. CDR1 SNHLY and CDR2 FYNNEI come from the germline V gene. The CDR3 runs to 14 residues. V trimming: 6 bases; J trimming: 8 bases; junction bases outside the gene matches: 10. The CDR3 coding sequence is TGTGCCAGCAGCCTCGGACAGGACGGGCACATTCAGTACTTC. It is translated as CASSLGQDGHIQYF.

V usage is TRBV7-9 and J usage is TRBJ2-7, with TRBD2 matching over 7 bases. Germline V gene lookup returns CDR1 SEHNR and CDR2 FQNEAQ (reference sequence). The CDR3 loop spans 16 amino acids. V dropped 5 bases and J dropped 4; count of bases not matched to a gene: 14. This chain's CDR3 is CASSPLWGGLTYEQYF. DNA of the CDR3: TGTGCCAGCAGCCCCCTCTGGGGGGGGTTGACGTACGAGCAGTACTTC. The complete variable domain, with remaining parts taken from reference TRBV7-9 and TRBJ2-7, reads DTGVSQNPRHKITKRGQNVTFRCDPISEHNRLYWYRQTLGQGPEFLTYFQNEAQLEKSRLLSDRFSAERPKGSFSTLEIQRTEQGDSAMYLCASSPLWGGLTYEQYFGPGTRLTVT.

The chain employs TRBV27 and TRBJ2-3; D remains unclear. V was clipped by 3 bases and J by 1 base, with 11 bases between them. There are 15 residues in the CDR3. CDR1 and CDR2 (germline): MNHEY, SMNVEV (reference sequence). CDR3 in DNA: TGTGCCAGCAGTTTCATCGCCTCGGGCACAGATACGCAGTATTTT. Its translation: CASSFIASGTDTQYF.

This clone was seen a single time. The rearrangement joins TRBV27 to TRBJ1-3; D not resolved. Germline CDR1 and CDR2: MNHEY and SMNVEV (reference sequence). This CDR3 comprises 14 residues. V was cut by 2 bases and J by 6 bases, with 11 bases left in between. CDR3 in DNA: TGTGCCAGCAGTTTACGGGGTCCTGAAAACACCATATATTTT. It encodes CASSLRGPENTIYF.

This rearrangement joins TRBV6-1 to TRBJ1-1, with D unclear. Trimming took off 6 bases at V and 4 bases at J, with 15 bases between the two ends. From germline, CDR1 is MNHNS and CDR2 SASEGT. The CDR3 is 14 amino acids. The CDR3 coding sequence is TGTGCCAGCAGCCGTGGGGTTATGGGCACTGAAGCTTTCTTT. Residues: CASSRGVMGTEAFF.

The gene calls are TRBV7-9 and TRBJ2-3, with D unresolved. The V gene lost 0 bases and the J gene lost 8 bases, with 12 bases spanning the gap. The CDR3 spans 14 residues. The V gene's germline CDR1 is SEHNR and CDR2 FQNEAQ (reference sequence). The CDR3 reads CASSLAGRMGTQYF. In DNA, the CDR3 is TGTGCCAGCAGCTTAGCGGGAAGGATGGGTACGCAGTATTTT.